This TCR beta chain was sequenced in a study of cytomegalovirus exposure and HLA in healthy donors. PCR was performed using 60 Vbeta and 13 Jbeta primers. Clones were read by immunoSEQ multiplex PCR, and TCRdb kept only the in-frame ones, dropping some. The sample holds under 200,000 clones, about four fifths seen once. The sample holds a few counts of this clone. The CDR3 covers 14 residues. Losses at the gene ends were 4 bases for V and 2 bases for J; bases not matched to a gene: 5. The germline V gene has CDR1 SGHDT and CDR2 YYEEEE. This sequence was found in a man in his thirties or forties in good health and CMV-seronegative. The rearrangement uses TRBV5-6 and TRBJ1-2; TRBD1 agrees at 7 bases. The sample comprised PBMCs. CDR3 sequence (DNA): TGTGCCAGCAGCCCGACAGGGCGGAACTATGGCTACACCTTC. This encodes CASSPTGRNYGYTF.